The clone carrying this TCR beta chain occurred a few times. The antigen remains undetermined. The data derive from a study of T-cell memory formation after mild COVID-19. Findings and limits, study-wide: Pre-infection memory already had some responding clones, implying cross-reactive memory joined.

Germline V gene data show CDR1 as ENHRY and CDR2 as SYGVKD. V shed 4 bases and J 0 bases; nucleotides not matched to a gene: 4. CDR3 size: 17 residues. TCRdb analysed the 5' RACE reads with MiXCR anew, one entry per CDR3 protein. The sample contains approximately 250,000 distinct CDR3 sequences, over 15% of which appear only once. The source material was PBMCs or a T cell subset sorted from them (not recorded which). The chain combines TRBV10-3 with TRBJ2-1; 12 bases line up with TRBD2. The sequence came from a man aged 18-30 years who had mild COVID-19 (a few samples of this study predate the infection). Cell type and time point are not known. The CDR3 DNA sequence: TGTGCCATCAGTGCTTCTAGCGGGGGGGCCTCCTACAATGAGCAGTTCTTC. It yields the protein CAISASSGGASYNEQFF.